This T cell receptor beta chain was observed in a study of metastatic and nonmetastatic thyroid tumors. Study details: The study looked at repertoires side by side in blood and in tumor or nodule tissue from malignant and benign thyroid patients. General study results and limits: Malignant thyroid tumors reportedly had TCR beta diversity that was significantly higher than in benign nodules, in blood and tumor.

Germline V CDR1 and CDR2: SGHRS, YFSETQ. The CDR3 is 14 amino acids. V gave up 2 bases and J gave up 2 bases, with 10 bases separating them. As regards this clone: As yet, its antigen is unknown.

In the authors' methods: The study took CDR3 differences across clinicopathological groups and made a distant-metastasis classifier for papillary thyroid cancer from them. MiXCR reprocessed the PCR reads for TCRdb. It is TCRdb's table, rather than the study itself, that gives the V and J calls and clone size. Of about 12,000 clones listed, 28% are singletons. Every patient was untreated before thyroid surgery. This chain joins TRBV5-1 and TRBJ2-5; D possibly corresponds to TRBD2 (5 bases). This clonotype was sampled from a female donor with papillary thyroid cancer or a benign thyroid nodule (not recorded which). Some clones in this sample may be carry-over from other donors' samples. Sequenced sample: tumor tissue. Here the CDR3 DNA reads TGCGCCAGCAGCTTAACACGGGAACAAGAGACCCAGTACTTC. Translation: CASSLTREQETQYF.